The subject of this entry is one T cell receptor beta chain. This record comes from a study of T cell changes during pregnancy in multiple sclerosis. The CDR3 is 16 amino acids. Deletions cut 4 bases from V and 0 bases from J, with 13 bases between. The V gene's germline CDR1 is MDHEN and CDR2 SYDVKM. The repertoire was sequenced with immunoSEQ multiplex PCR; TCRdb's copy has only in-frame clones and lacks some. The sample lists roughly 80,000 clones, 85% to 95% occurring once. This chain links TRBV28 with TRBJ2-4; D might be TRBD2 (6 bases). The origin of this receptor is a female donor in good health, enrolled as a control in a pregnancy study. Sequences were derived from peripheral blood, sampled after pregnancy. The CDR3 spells CASSSGGVRAKNIQYF. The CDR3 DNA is TGTGCCAGCAGTTCGGGCGGGGTTCGAGCCAAAAACATTCAGTACTTC. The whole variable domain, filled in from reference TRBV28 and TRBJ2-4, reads DVKVTQSSRYLVKRTGEKVFLECVQDMDHENMFWYRQDPGLGLRLIYFSYDVKMKEKGDIPEGYSVSREKKERFSLILESASTNQTSMYLCASSSGGVRAKNIQYFGAGTRLSVL.